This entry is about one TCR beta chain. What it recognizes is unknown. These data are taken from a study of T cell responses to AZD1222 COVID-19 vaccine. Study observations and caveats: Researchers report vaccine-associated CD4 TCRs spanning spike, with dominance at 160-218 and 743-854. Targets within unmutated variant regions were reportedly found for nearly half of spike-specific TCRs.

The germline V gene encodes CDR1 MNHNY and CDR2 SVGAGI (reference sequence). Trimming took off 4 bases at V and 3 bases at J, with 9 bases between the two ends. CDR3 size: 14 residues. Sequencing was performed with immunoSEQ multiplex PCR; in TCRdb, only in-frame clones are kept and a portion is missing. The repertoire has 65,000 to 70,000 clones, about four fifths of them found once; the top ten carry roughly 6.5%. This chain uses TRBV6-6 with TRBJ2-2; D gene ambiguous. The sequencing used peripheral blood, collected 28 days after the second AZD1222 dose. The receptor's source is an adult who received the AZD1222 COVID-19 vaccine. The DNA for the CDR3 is TGTGCCAGCAGTTTTTCGCCGGACACCGGGGAGCTGTTTTTT. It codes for CASSFSPDTGELFF.